The rows below give T cell receptor beta chains drawn from one sample of a study of PD-1 blockade in classical Hodgkin lymphoma. Profiling relied on immunoSEQ multiplex PCR, and the TCRdb table lists in-frame clones only, not all of them. In the table there are more than 75,000 clones, under 95% of which are singletons. This specimen was peripheral blood mononuclear cells (PBMCs), taken before the fourth cycle of nivolumab. The source of these receptors is a human donor with classical Hodgkin lymphoma. Both conserved end residues are part of each CDR3. The D gene is left open where the match is weak. Only some rows state a clone size, as once, few, many or a class for expanded clones.

V,J,D,size,DNA,CDR3
TRBV11-2,TRBJ2-7,TRBD2,once,TGTGCCAGCAGCTCCCATCGGGGGGGAGCCGGGCAGTACTTC,CASSSHRGGAGQYF
TRBV6-5,TRBJ2-7,-,-,TGTGCCAGCAGTTACTCTCTTGGGACCCCCGCCTACGAGCAGTACTTC,CASSYSLGTPAYEQYF
TRBV9,TRBJ1-1,TRBD1,-,TGTGCCAGCAGCGTGGACAGGGGGAACACTGAAGCTTTCTTT,CASSVDRGNTEAFF
TRBV7-9,TRBJ2-1,TRBD2,-,TGTGCCAGCAGACCTATAGCGGGAGGTATGGAGCAGTTCTTC,CASRPIAGGMEQFF
TRBV19,TRBJ2-3,TRBD1,-,TGTGCCAGTAACCTGAGACAGGGGATAAAGGATACGCAGTATTTT,CASNLRQGIKDTQYF
TRBV9,TRBJ2-7,TRBD1,-,TGTGCCAGCAGCGCTACCGGACAGGGGGCCTACGAGCAGTACTTC,CASSATGQGAYEQYF
TRBV29-1,TRBJ2-5,-,-,TGCAGCGTTGAACTGGGAGATTCCCGAGAGACCCAGTACTTC,CSVELGDSRETQYF
TRBV28,TRBJ2-7,-,-,TGTGCCAGCAGTTTAGATGGCTACGAGCAGTACTTC,CASSLDGYEQYF
TRBV13,TRBJ2-3,-,-,TGTGCCAGCACAATGGGGCCGAGCACAGATACGCAGTATTTT,CASTMGPSTDTQYF
TRBV7-9,TRBJ1-1,TRBD1,few,TGTGCCAGCAGCTTCCAACAGGGGAAGTCTGAAGCTTTCTTT,CASSFQQGKSEAFF
TRBV28,TRBJ2-7,-,-,TGTGCCAGCAGGGGCGGGATATCCTCCTACGAGCAGTACTTC,CASRGGISSYEQYF